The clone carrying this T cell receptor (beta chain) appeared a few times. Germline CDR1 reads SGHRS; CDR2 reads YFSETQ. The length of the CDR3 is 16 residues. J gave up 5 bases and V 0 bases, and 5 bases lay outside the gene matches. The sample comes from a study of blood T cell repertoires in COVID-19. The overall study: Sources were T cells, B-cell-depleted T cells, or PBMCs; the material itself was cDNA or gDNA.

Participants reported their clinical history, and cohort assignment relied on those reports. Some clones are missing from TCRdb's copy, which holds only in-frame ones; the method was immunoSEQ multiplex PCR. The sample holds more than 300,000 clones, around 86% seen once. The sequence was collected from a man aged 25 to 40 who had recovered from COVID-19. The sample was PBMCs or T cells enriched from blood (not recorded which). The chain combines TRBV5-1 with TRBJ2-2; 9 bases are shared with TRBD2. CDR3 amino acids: CASSLAPSGRTGELFF. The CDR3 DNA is TGCGCCAGCAGCTTGGCTCCGAGCGGGAGGACCGGGGAGCTGTTTTTT.